The 10 T cell receptor beta chains below come from one sample, sequenced in a study of CD4 T cells in relation to SARS-CoV-2 and coronaviruses. These receptors have no known antigen. Unexposed donor CD4+ T cells date from about 2011-2018, before the COVID-19 pandemic. Isolation of CD4+ T cells took place after about eleven days in culture. Assay: immunoSEQ multiplex PCR; the TCRdb copy retains only in-frame clones and omits some. This sample has 18,000 or so clones, with roughly four fifths found just once. Input material: CD4+ T cells from PBMCs, cultured in vitro. The receptors were gathered from a human donor in good health.

The rearrangement links TRBV7-2 to TRBJ1-2; TRBD1 matches 9 bases. CDR3 length equals 15 residues. Germline assignment: CDR1 SGHTA and CDR2 FQGNSA. Trimming removed 5 bases from V and 0 bases from J; junction bases left unmatched: 4. The CDR3, as DNA: TGTGCCAGCAGCCCGGGACAGGGCCCTAACTATGGCTACACCTTC. It specifies CASSPGQGPNYGYTF.

V usage is TRBV27 and J usage is TRBJ2-1; perhaps TRBD2 as D (6 bases). The length of the CDR3 is 15 residues. V lost 4 bases and J 8 bases, leaving 18 bases between the germline ends. The germline gives CDR1 MNHEY, CDR2 SMNVEV (reference sequence). CDR3 protein: CASSSYPTGVDEQFF. CDR3 DNA sequence: TGTGCCAGCAGTTCTTACCCGACGGGGGTCGATGAGCAGTTCTTC.

The rearrangement uses TRBV4-2 and TRBJ1-1, with unresolved D. The CDR3 extends over 16 amino acids. V lost 5 bases and J lost 3, with 19 bases in between. Germline-derived CDR1 and CDR2 are LGHNA and YNFKEQ. The CDR3 DNA is TGTGCCAGCAGCAGAGCGTTCCCCCGCGGGGACACTGAAGCTTTCTTT. It specifies CASSRAFPRGDTEAFF.

This chain uses TRBV29-1 with TRBJ2-5; 8 bases match TRBD2. Germline loops: CDR1 SQVTM, CDR2 ANQGSEA. The CDR3 totals 14 residues. With 3 bases clipped from V and 1 base from J, the junction kept 4 bases outside the gene matches. CDR3 sequence (DNA): TGCAGCGTTGATGGGCGGGGGGCCCAAGAGACCCAGTACTTC. Encoded protein: CSVDGRGAQETQYF.

The J gene is TRBJ2-3, the V gene TRBV19; 8 bases fit TRBD1. From germline, CDR1 is LNHDA and CDR2 SQIVND (reference sequence). V lost 4 bases, J lost 0 bases, and 6 bases stayed unmatched. The CDR3 runs to 16 residues. The DNA of the CDR3 is TGTGCCAGTAGTAGGGGGACAGGTGTTAGCACAGATACGCAGTATTTT. Its protein product is CASSRGTGVSTDTQYF.

Here the CDR3 DNA reads TGTGCCAGCAGGAAAACCCCCAGTAGGGGTGGGGCCAACGTCCTGACTTTC. Translating it yields CASRKTPSRGGANVLTF. The V call is TRBV3-1 (or the pseudogene TRBV3-2), the J call TRBJ2-6; D might be TRBD1 (5 bases). V gave up 6 bases and J gave up 3 bases, with 18 bases separating them. The V gene's germline CDR1 is LGHDT and CDR2 YNNKEL (reference sequence). This CDR3 spans 17 amino acids.

This chain joins TRBV2 and TRBJ2-7, with a tentative D call TRBD2 (6 bases). CDR3 length equals 14 residues. Deletions cut 7 bases from V and 5 bases from J, with 18 bases between. CDR1 and CDR2 (germline): SNHLY, FYNNEI. The chain's CDR3 is CASIGTSFVDEQYF. The CDR3 nucleotides are TGTGCCAGCATCGGGACTTCGTTTGTGGACGAGCAGTACTTC.

J is TRBJ2-7 and V is TRBV4-1; possible D gene TRBD2, 6 bases. Germline-derived CDR1 and CDR2 are MGHRA and YSYEKL. The CDR3 has 15 amino acids. V gave up 2 bases and J gave up 3 bases, with 14 bases separating them. CDR3 nucleotides: TGCGCCAGCAGCCAACTTTCCGGGACTTTCTACGAGCAGTACTTC. Translation: CASSQLSGTFYEQYF.

This chain links TRBV18 with TRBJ1-2; D unclear. This CDR3 contains 13 residues. Trimming took off 3 bases at V and 6 bases at J, with 11 bases between the two ends. CDR1 is KGHSH and CDR2 is LQKENI in the germline V gene. The chain's CDR3 is CASSPRGGDGYTF. CDR3 nucleotide sequence: TGTGCCAGCTCACCCCGGGGTGGCGATGGCTACACCTTC.

V gene TRBV4-3 combines with J gene TRBJ2-7; tentatively, D is TRBD2 (6 bases). Germline V CDR1 and CDR2: LGHNA, YSLEER. Trimming took 5 bases from V and 0 from J, leaving 14 bases between them. The CDR3 totals 15 residues. CDR3 sequence (DNA): TGCGCCAGCAGCGGGCAAGCGGGTAGCTCCTACGAGCAGTACTTC. Protein product: CASSGQAGSSYEQYF.